Listed below are T cell receptor beta chains from one sample, sequenced in a study of CD8 T cells in ankylosing spondylitis. One entry per CDR3 protein, called by TCRdb with MiXCR from the 5' RACE reads. The data show 200,000 to 250,000 distinct CDR3 sequences, about 10% seen once. Sequencing was performed on blood, either unsorted or a sorted T cell fraction (not recorded which). These receptors came from a male donor with ankylosing spondylitis or in good health (not recorded which). Each CDR3 is given with its conserved first and last residue. The D gene is left open where the match is weak. Only part of the rows carry a size: once, few, many, or a class if the clone is expanded.

size: few; J: TRBJ2-2; V: TRBV30; D: -; CDR3: CAWSGQGSGELFF; DNA: TGTGCCTGGAGTGGGCAGGGGTCCGGGGAGCTGTTTTTT
size: -; J: TRBJ2-7; V: TRBV6-5; D: TRBD1; CDR3: CASSYLGTAPEQYF; DNA: TGTGCCAGCAGTTACCTCGGGACAGCCCCCGAGCAGTACTTC
size: many; J: TRBJ1-6; V: TRBV5-1; D: -; CDR3: CASSLGGGNSPLHF; DNA: TGCGCCAGCAGCTTGGGCGGGGGTAATTCACCCCTCCACTTT
size: many; J: TRBJ1-5; V: TRBV2; D: TRBD1; CDR3: CASDGTGWGSQPQHF; DNA: TGTGCCAGCGATGGGACAGGCTGGGGGAGTCAGCCCCAGCATTTT
size: -; J: TRBJ1-1; V: TRBV12-3/TRBV12-4; D: -; CDR3: CASSLAPGETEAFF; DNA: TGTGCCAGCAGTTTAGCGCCAGGGGAAACTGAAGCTTTCTTT
size: few; J: TRBJ2-1; V: TRBV24-1; D: -; CDR3: CATSDLFPSSYNEQFF; DNA: TGTGCCACCAGTGATTTATTCCCCAGTTCCTACAATGAGCAGTTCTTC
size: many; J: TRBJ1-5; V: TRBV20-1; D: -; CDR3: CSALNNAESPQHF; DNA: TGCAGTGCTCTCAACAATGCGGAATCGCCCCAGCATTTT
size: many; J: TRBJ1-1; V: TRBV12-3/TRBV12-4; D: -; CDR3: CASSLQALAFF; DNA: TGTGCCAGCAGTTTGCAAGCCCTGGCTTTCTTT
size: many; J: TRBJ2-3; V: TRBV5-1; D: -; CDR3: CAKPDRGGTDTQYF; DNA: TGCGCCAAGCCCGACCGTGGGGGCACAGATACGCAGTATTTT
size: -; J: TRBJ2-5; V: TRBV5-1; D: TRBD2; CDR3: CASSPTSGEETQYF; DNA: TGCGCCAGCAGCCCAACTAGCGGGGAGGAGACCCAGTACTTC
size: many; J: TRBJ1-2; V: TRBV20-1; D: -; CDR3: CSSGANDYGYTF; DNA: TGCAGTTCCGGGGCTAACGATTATGGCTACACCTTC
size: few; J: TRBJ2-2; V: TRBV5-1; D: TRBD1; CDR3: CASSGTSGQGYTQSTGELFF; DNA: TGCGCCAGCAGCGGGACCTCGGGACAGGGGTATACCCAGAGCACCGGGGAGCTGTTTTTT
size: -; J: TRBJ2-1; V: TRBV5-6; D: -; CDR3: CASAPPGSYNEQFF; DNA: TGTGCCAGCGCCCCCCCCGGCTCCTACAATGAGCAGTTCTTC
size: many; J: TRBJ2-2; V: TRBV12-3/TRBV12-4; D: -; CDR3: CASNGNTGELFF; DNA: TGTGCCAGCAACGGGAACACCGGGGAGCTGTTTTTT
size: many; J: TRBJ2-1; V: TRBV7-7; D: -; CDR3: CASSLRGFGDGEQFF; DNA: TGTGCTAGCAGCTTAAGGGGATTTGGGGACGGTGAGCAGTTCTTC
size: -; J: TRBJ2-5; V: TRBV7-7; D: TRBD1; CDR3: CASSLGLIGGPPETQYF; DNA: TGTGCTAGCAGCTTAGGTCTAATAGGGGGCCCACCCGAGACCCAGTACTTC
size: medium-sized; J: TRBJ2-3; V: TRBV11-2; D: -; CDR3: CASSLDLDADTQYF; DNA: TGTGCCAGCAGCTTAGACCTAGATGCAGATACGCAGTATTTT
size: few; J: TRBJ2-5; V: TRBV6-5; D: -; CDR3: CASSRSTGQFQETQYF; DNA: TGTGCCAGCAGTCGCTCGACCGGACAGTTCCAAGAGACCCAGTACTTC
size: many; J: TRBJ1-3; V: TRBV25-1; D: -; CDR3: CATRMDGNTIYF; DNA: TGTGCCACAAGGATGGACGGAAACACCATATATTTT
size: many; J: TRBJ2-7; V: TRBV29-1; D: TRBD1; CDR3: CSVEDGTGADEQYF; DNA: TGCAGCGTTGAAGATGGAACAGGGGCCGACGAGCAGTACTTC
size: -; J: TRBJ2-3; V: TRBV5-1; D: -; CDR3: CASSPTGESTDTQYF; DNA: TGCGCCAGCAGCCCCACAGGAGAAAGCACAGATACGCAGTATTTT
size: many; J: TRBJ2-7; V: TRBV12-3/TRBV12-4; D: TRBD1; CDR3: CASSSHGTGSYEQYF; DNA: TGTGCCAGCAGTTCCCATGGGACAGGGAGCTACGAGCAGTACTTC
size: few; J: TRBJ2-1; V: TRBV20-1; D: TRBD2; CDR3: CSANLKRGRQRNEQFF; DNA: TGCAGTGCTAATCTTAAGCGGGGGCGGCAAAGGAATGAGCAGTTCTTC
size: many; J: TRBJ1-2; V: TRBV12-3/TRBV12-4; D: -; CDR3: CASSLEGSYGYTF; DNA: TGTGCCAGCAGTTTGGAGGGGTCCTATGGCTACACCTTC
size: many; J: TRBJ2-5; V: TRBV7-2; D: -; CDR3: CASSRGPNQETQYF; DNA: TGTGCCAGCAGCCGCGGACCGAATCAAGAGACCCAGTACTTC
size: few; J: TRBJ2-3; V: TRBV29-1; D: -; CDR3: CSSEGDVGTDTQYF; DNA: TGCAGCTCTGAGGGGGATGTAGGCACAGATACGCAGTATTTT
size: many; J: TRBJ2-5; V: TRBV5-5; D: -; CDR3: CASSLDTGKVTQYF; DNA: TGTGCCAGCAGCTTGGATACAGGGAAGGTGACCCAGTACTTC
size: few; J: TRBJ2-3; V: TRBV5-1; D: -; CDR3: CASSLATDFADTQYF; DNA: TGCGCCAGCAGCTTGGCGACTGACTTTGCAGATACGCAGTATTTT
size: many; J: TRBJ2-7; V: TRBV5-1; D: TRBD1; CDR3: CASSSVPGQGAGYSYEQYF; DNA: TGCGCCAGCAGCTCCGTCCCGGGACAGGGGGCGGGATATTCCTACGAGCAGTACTTC
size: many; J: TRBJ1-2; V: TRBV7-8; D: -; CDR3: CASSLVGGYGYTF; DNA: TGTGCCAGCAGCTTAGTAGGCGGCTATGGCTACACCTTC
size: many; J: TRBJ1-2; V: TRBV5-6; D: TRBD1; CDR3: CASSPGTDIYGYTF; DNA: TGTGCCAGCAGTCCCGGGACAGACATCTATGGCTACACCTTC
size: many; J: TRBJ2-2; V: TRBV28; D: -; CDR3: CASSLFQGAGAGELFF; DNA: TGTGCCAGCAGTTTATTCCAGGGGGCGGGAGCCGGGGAGCTGTTTTTT
size: many; J: TRBJ2-7; V: TRBV5-1; D: -; CDR3: CASSPTDSFFYEQYF; DNA: TGCGCCAGCAGCCCGACGGACAGCTTCTTTTACGAGCAGTACTTC
size: many; J: TRBJ2-7; V: TRBV5-1; D: TRBD2; CDR3: CASSISSGGIYEQYF; DNA: TGCGCCAGCAGCATCTCTAGCGGGGGAATCTACGAGCAGTACTTC
size: few; J: TRBJ2-2; V: TRBV20-1; D: -; CDR3: CSARGEAGELFF; DNA: TGCAGTGCTAGAGGGGAGGCCGGGGAGCTGTTTTTT
size: few; J: TRBJ2-6; V: TRBV5-1; D: -; CDR3: CASSLSGSGANVLTF; DNA: TGCGCCAGCAGCTTGTCCGGCTCTGGGGCCAACGTCCTGACTTTC
size: -; J: TRBJ2-7; V: TRBV29-1; D: -; CDR3: CSVEGGYEQYF; DNA: TGCAGCGTTGAGGGGGGTTACGAGCAGTACTTC
size: many; J: TRBJ2-7; V: TRBV5-1; D: TRBD1; CDR3: CASSLKDRGLSYEQYF; DNA: TGCGCCAGCAGCTTAAAAGACAGGGGGCTCTCCTACGAGCAGTACTTC
size: many; J: TRBJ2-5; V: TRBV29-1; D: -; CDR3: CSVFQETQYF; DNA: TGCAGCGTTTTCCAGGAGACCCAGTACTTC
size: many; J: TRBJ2-1; V: TRBV13; D: -; CDR3: CASSPDRAYEQFF; DNA: TGTGCCAGCAGCCCTGACCGCGCGTATGAGCAGTTCTTC
size: many; J: TRBJ2-5; V: TRBV20-1; D: TRBD2; CDR3: CSVAGGGQETQYF; DNA: TGCAGTGTCGCTGGCGGGGGCCAAGAGACCCAGTACTTC
size: -; J: TRBJ2-1; V: TRBV28; D: -; CDR3: CASSSLSGASSYNEQFF; DNA: TGTGCCAGCAGTTCCCTCTCCGGGGCCAGCTCCTACAATGAGCAGTTCTTC
size: many; J: TRBJ2-1; V: TRBV7-9; D: TRBD1; CDR3: CASSNKDREGNEQFF; DNA: TGTGCCAGCAGCAATAAGGACAGGGAAGGGAATGAGCAGTTCTTC
size: many; J: TRBJ2-7; V: TRBV29-1; D: TRBD1; CDR3: CSVRGTGAYEQYF; DNA: TGCAGCGTTCGTGGGACAGGAGCCTACGAGCAGTACTTC
size: few; J: TRBJ1-4; V: TRBV20-1; D: TRBD1; CDR3: CSARALGQGSEKLFF; DNA: TGCAGTGCTAGGGCCCTGGGACAGGGGTCTGAAAAACTGTTTTTT
size: many; J: TRBJ2-3; V: TRBV9; D: TRBD1; CDR3: CASSVEGASTDTQYF; DNA: TGTGCCAGCAGCGTAGAGGGGGCAAGCACAGATACGCAGTATTTT
size: many; J: TRBJ2-5; V: TRBV20-1; D: -; CDR3: CSARRAVSETQYF; DNA: TGCAGTGCTAGAAGGGCGGTTTCAGAGACCCAGTACTTC
size: -; J: TRBJ1-3; V: TRBV5-1; D: TRBD1; CDR3: CASSLEGAAGNTIYF; DNA: TGCGCCAGCAGCTTGGAGGGGGCAGCTGGAAACACCATATATTTT
size: few; J: TRBJ2-3; V: TRBV7-3; D: TRBD2; CDR3: CASSLEMGGAADTQYF; DNA: TGTGCCAGCAGCTTGGAGATGGGAGGGGCCGCAGATACGCAGTATTTT
size: many; J: TRBJ2-6; V: TRBV5-1; D: -; CDR3: CASSLDSGGSGANVLTF; DNA: TGCGCCAGCAGCTTGGACTCAGGTGGCTCTGGGGCCAACGTCCTGACTTTC
size: -; J: TRBJ1-4; V: TRBV19; D: -; CDR3: CASSIGRTSNEKLFF; DNA: TGTGCCAGTAGTATCGGCAGGACTTCTAATGAAAAACTGTTTTTT
size: -; J: TRBJ1-4; V: TRBV29-1; D: -; CDR3: CSAPVKEKLFF; DNA: TGCAGCGCTCCGGTCAAGGAAAAACTGTTTTTT
size: -; J: TRBJ1-1; V: TRBV29-1; D: -; CDR3: CSVGTALNTEAFF; DNA: TGCAGCGTTGGAACAGCACTGAACACTGAAGCTTTCTTT
size: many; J: TRBJ2-5; V: TRBV7-2; D: TRBD2; CDR3: CASSLVASGGQETQYF; DNA: TGTGCCAGCAGCTTAGTAGCTAGCGGGGGACAAGAGACCCAGTACTTC
size: many; J: TRBJ2-7; V: TRBV5-1; D: TRBD1; CDR3: CASSWTGASYEQYF; DNA: TGCGCCAGCAGCTGGACAGGGGCTTCCTACGAGCAGTACTTC